This TCR beta chain came from a study of blood T cell repertoires in COVID-19. At the level of the study: Samples taken during acute and convalescent COVID-19 were collected in the United States, Italy and Spain. PBMCs, B-cell-depleted T cells, or T cells provided the cDNA or gDNA that made up the material.

Trimming removed 0 bases at V and 1 base at J, with 6 bases between. Germline CDR1 SGHRS, CDR2 YFSETQ. The CDR3 has 14 residues. Per the study methods: Amplification of reference gene primers provided the estimated nucleated cell counts. Assay: immunoSEQ multiplex PCR; the TCRdb copy retains only in-frame clones and omits some. The V and J calls and clone size are taken from that table; D and trimming were inferred from the DNA. Of 100,000 to 150,000 clones listed, about 91% are singletons. In its sample, this clone was seen once. Sequencing was done on a sample of peripheral blood. This TCR was recovered from a middle-aged man with acute or convalescent COVID-19. This rearrangement joins TRBV5-1 to TRBJ2-3; D not resolved. This chain's CDR3 is CASSLVARTDTQYF. The CDR3 nucleotides read TGCGCCAGCAGCTTGGTCGCGCGCACAGATACGCAGTATTTT.